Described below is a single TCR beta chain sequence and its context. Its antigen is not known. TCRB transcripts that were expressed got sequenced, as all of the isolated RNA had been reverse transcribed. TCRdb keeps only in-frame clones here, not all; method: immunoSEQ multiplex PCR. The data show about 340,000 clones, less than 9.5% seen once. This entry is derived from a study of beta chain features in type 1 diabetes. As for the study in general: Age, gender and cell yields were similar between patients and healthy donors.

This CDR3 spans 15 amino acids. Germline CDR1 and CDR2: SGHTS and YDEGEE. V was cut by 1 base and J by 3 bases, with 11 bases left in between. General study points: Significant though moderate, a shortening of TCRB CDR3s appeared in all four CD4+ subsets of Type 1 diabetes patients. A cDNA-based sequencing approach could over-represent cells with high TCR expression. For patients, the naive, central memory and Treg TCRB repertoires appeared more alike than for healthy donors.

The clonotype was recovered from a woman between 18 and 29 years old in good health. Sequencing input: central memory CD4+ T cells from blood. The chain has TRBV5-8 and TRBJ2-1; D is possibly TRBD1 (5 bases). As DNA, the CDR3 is TGTGCCAGCAGCTTGTTTCCGCAGGGCTACAATGAGCAGTTCTTC. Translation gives CASSLFPQGYNEQFF.